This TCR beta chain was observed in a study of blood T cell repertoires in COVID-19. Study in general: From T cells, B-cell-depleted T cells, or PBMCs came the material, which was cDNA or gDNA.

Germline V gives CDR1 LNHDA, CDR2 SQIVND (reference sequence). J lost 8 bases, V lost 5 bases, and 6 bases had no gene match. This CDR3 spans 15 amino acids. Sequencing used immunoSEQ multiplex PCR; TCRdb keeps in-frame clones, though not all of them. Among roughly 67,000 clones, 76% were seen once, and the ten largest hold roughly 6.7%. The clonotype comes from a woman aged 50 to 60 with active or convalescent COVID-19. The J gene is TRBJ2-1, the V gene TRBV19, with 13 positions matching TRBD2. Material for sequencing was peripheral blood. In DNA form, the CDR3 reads TGTGCCAGTAGTGCGAGGACTAGCGGGAGCTATGAGCAGTTCTTC. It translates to CASSARTSGSYEQFF.